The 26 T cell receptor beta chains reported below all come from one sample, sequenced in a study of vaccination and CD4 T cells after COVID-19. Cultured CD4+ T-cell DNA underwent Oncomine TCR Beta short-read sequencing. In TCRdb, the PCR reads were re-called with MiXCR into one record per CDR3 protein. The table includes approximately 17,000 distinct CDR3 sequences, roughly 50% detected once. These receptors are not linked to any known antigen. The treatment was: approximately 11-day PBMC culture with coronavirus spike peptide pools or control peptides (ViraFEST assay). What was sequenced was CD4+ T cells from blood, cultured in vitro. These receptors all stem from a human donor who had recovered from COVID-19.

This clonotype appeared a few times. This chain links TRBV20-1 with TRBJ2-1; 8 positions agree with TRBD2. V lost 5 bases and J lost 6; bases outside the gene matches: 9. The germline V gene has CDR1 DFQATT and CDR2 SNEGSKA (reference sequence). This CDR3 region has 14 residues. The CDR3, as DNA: TGCAGTGCTTTCTCCGGGACTAGTACCAATGAGCAGTTCTTC. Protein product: CSAFSGTSTNEQFF.

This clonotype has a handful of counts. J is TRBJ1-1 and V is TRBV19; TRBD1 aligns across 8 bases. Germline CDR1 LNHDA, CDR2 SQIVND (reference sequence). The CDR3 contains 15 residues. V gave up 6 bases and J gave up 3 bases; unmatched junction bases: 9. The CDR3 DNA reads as TGTGCCAGTAGAGAGGGCAGGGGGCGCGACACTGAAGCTTTCTTT. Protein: CASREGRGRDTEAFF.

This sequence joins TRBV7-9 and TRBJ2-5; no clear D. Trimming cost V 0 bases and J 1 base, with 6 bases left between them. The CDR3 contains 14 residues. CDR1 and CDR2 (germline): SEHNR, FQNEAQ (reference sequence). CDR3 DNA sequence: TGTGCCAGCAGCTTAGCGATGGCCCAAGAGACCCAGTACTTC. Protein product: CASSLAMAQETQYF.

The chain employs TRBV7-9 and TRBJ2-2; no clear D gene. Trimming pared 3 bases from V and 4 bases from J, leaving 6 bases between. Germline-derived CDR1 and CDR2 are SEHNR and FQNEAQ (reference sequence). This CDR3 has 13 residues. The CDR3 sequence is CASSLRTTGELFF. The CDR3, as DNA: TGTGCCAGCAGCTTGAGGACCACCGGGGAGCTGTTTTTT.

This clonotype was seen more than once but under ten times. DNA of the CDR3: TGCAGTGCTAGAGATCCAAGGACTAGCGCAGATACGCAGTATTTT. This gives the protein CSARDPRTSADTQYF. The chain joins TRBV20-1 to TRBJ2-3, with 9 bases that match TRBD2. This CDR3 has 15 amino acids. The V and J ends lost 0 bases and 4 bases, in that order; junction bases with no gene match: 5. From germline, CDR1 is DFQATT and CDR2 SNEGSKA (reference sequence).

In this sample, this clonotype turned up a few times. CDR3 in DNA: TGTGCCAGCAGTTACTCGCGGGCGAGGGCCTCAACCTACGAGCAGTACTTC. Translated: CASSYSRARASTYEQYF. The chain carries TRBV6-5 and TRBJ2-7, with D tentatively TRBD2 (5 bases). The germline V gene encodes CDR1 MNHEY and CDR2 SVGAGI. This CDR3 contains 17 residues. The V end was cut by 0 bases, the J end by 2 bases, with 17 bases between.

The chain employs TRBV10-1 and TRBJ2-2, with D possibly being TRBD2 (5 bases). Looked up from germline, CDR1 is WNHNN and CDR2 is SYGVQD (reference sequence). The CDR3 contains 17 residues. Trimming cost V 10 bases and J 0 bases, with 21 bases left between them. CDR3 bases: TGCGCCAAACCAACCGGGATCATATCTTCGAACACCGGGGAGCTGTTTTTT. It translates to CAKPTGIISSNTGELFF.

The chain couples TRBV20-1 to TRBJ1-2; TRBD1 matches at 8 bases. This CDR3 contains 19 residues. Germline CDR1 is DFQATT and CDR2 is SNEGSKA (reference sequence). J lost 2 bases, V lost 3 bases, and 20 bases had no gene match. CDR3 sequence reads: CSASNLLWRTGISNYGYTF. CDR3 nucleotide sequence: TGCAGTGCTAGTAACCTACTGTGGAGGACAGGGATTTCAAACTATGGCTACACCTTC.

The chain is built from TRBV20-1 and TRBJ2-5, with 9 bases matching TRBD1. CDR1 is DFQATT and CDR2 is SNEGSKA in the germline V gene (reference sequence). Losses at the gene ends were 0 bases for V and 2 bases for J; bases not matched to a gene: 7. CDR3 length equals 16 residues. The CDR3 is CSARDTGQGSQETQYF. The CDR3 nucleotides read TGCAGTGCTAGAGATACAGGACAGGGGAGTCAAGAGACCCAGTACTTC.

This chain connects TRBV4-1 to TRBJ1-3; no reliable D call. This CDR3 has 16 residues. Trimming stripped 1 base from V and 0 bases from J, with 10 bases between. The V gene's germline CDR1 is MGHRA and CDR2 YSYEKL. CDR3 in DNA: TGCGCCAGCAGCCAAGGCCCCCCCCGCTCTGGAAACACCATATATTTT. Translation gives CASSQGPPRSGNTIYF.

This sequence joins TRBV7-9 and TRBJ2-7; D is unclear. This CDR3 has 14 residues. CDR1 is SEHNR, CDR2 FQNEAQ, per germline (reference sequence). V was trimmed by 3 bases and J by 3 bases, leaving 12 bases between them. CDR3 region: CASSFVGANYEQYF. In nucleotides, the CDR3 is TGTGCCAGCAGCTTTGTCGGCGCGAACTACGAGCAGTACTTC.

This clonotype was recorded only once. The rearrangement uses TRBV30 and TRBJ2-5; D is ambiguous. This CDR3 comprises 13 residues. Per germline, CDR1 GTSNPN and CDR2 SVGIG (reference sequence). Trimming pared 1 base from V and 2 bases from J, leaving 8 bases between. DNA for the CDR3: TGTGCCTGGAGTGGTTCGGTACAAGAGACCCAGTACTTC. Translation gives CAWSGSVQETQYF.

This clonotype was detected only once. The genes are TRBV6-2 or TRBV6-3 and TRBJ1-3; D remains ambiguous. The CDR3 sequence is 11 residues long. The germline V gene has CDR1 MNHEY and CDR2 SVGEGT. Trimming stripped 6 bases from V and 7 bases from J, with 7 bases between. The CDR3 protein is CASSVGNTIYF. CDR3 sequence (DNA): TGTGCCAGCAGCGTGGGGAACACCATATATTTT.

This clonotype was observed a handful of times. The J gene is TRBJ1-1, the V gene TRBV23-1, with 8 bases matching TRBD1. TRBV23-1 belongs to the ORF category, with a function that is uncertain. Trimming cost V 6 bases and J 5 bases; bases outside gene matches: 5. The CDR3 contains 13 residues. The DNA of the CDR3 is TGCGCCAGCAGGTACAGGGGGTCAACTGAAGCTTTCTTT. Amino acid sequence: CASRYRGSTEAFF.

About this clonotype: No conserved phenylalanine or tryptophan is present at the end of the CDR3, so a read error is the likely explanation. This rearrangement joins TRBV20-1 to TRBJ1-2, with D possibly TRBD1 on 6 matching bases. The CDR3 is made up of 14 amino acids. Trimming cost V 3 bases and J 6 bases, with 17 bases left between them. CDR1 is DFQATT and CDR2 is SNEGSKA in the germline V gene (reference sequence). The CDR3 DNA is TGCAGTGCTAGCCCCCACAGGGAACAGGATGGCTACACCTCC. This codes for CSASPHREQDGYTS.

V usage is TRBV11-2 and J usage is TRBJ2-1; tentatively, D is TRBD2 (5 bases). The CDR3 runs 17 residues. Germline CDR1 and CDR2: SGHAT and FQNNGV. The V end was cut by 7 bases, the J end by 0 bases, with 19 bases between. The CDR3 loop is CASTPGRGIGSYNEQFF. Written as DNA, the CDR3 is TGTGCCAGCACACCGGGAAGAGGAATCGGCTCCTACAATGAGCAGTTCTTC.

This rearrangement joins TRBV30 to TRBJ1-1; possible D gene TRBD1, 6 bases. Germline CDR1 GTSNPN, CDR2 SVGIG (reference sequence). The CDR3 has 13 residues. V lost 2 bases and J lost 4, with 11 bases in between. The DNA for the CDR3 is TGTGCCTGGAGTAAAGGGGGGACCACTGAAGCTTTCTTT. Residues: CAWSKGGTTEAFF. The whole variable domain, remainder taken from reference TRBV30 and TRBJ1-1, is SQTIHQWPATLVQPVGSPLSLECTVEGTSNPNLYWYRQAAGRGLQLLFYSVGIGQISSEVPQNLSASRPQDRQFILSSKKLLLSDSGFYLCAWSKGGTTEAFFGQGTRLTVV.

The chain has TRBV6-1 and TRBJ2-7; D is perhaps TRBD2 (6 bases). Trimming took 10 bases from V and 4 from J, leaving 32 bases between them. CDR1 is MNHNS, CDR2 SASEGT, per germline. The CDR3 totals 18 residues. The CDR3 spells CATPKRGGGHSSSYEQYF. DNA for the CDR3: TGTGCCACCCCCAAAAGGGGAGGAGGGCACTCCTCCTCGTACGAGCAGTACTTC.

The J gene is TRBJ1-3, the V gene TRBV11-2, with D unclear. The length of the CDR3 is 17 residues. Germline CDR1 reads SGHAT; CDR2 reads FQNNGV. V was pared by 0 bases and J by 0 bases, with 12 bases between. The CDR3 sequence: CASSLDGQPYSGNTIYF. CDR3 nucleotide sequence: TGTGCCAGCAGCTTAGATGGGCAGCCATACTCTGGAAACACCATATATTTT.

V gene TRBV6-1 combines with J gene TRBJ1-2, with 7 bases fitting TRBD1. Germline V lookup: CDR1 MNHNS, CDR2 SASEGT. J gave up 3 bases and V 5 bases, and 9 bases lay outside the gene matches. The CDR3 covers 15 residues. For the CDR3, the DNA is TGTGCCAGCAGTCGAATCGGGACAGCCGACTATGGCTACACCTTC. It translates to CASSRIGTADYGYTF.

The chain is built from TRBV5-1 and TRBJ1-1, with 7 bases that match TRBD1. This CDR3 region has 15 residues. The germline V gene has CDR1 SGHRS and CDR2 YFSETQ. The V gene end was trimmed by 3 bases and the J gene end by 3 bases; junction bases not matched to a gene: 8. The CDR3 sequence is CASSSEAGGYTEAFF. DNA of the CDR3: TGCGCCAGCAGCTCGGAGGCAGGGGGGTACACTGAAGCTTTCTTT. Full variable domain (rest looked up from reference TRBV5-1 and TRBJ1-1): KAGVTQTPRYLIKTRGQQVTLSCSPISGHRSVSWYQQTPGQGLQFLFEYFSETQRNKGNFPGRFSGRQFSNSRSEMNVSTLELGDSALYLCASSSEAGGYTEAFFGQGTRLTVV.

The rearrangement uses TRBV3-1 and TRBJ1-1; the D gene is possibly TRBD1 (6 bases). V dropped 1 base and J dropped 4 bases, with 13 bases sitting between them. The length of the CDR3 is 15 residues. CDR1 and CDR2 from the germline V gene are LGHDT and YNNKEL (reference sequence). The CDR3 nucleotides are TGTGCCAGCAGCCAAGGTTTAGGGGGGCTCACTGAAGCTTTCTTT. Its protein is CASSQGLGGLTEAFF.

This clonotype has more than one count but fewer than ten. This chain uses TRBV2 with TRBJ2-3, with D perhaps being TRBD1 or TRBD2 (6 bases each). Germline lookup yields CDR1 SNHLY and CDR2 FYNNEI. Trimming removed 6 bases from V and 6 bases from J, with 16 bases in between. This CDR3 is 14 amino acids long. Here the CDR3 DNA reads TGTGCCAGCAGGCCGGGACTGCAGGGGGATACGCAGTATTTT. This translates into CASRPGLQGDTQYF.

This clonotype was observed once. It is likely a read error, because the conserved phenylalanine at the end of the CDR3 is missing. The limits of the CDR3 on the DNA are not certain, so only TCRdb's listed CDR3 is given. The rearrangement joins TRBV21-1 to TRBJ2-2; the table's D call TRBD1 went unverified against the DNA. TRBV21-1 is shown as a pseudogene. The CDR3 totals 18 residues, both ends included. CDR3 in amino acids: CASSKLRGGKSNTGELFS.

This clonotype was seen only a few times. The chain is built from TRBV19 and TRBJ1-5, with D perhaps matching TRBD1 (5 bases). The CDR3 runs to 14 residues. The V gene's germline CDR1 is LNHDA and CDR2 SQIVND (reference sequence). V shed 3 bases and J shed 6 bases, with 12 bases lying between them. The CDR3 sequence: CASSITGSRQPQHF. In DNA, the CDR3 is TGTGCCAGTAGTATCACAGGATCTCGTCAGCCCCAGCATTTT.

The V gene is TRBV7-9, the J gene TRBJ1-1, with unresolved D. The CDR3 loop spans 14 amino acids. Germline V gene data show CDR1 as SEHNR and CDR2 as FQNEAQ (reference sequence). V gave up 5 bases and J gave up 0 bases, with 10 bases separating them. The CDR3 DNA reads TGTGCCAGCAGCCCCGCCGGCGTGAACACTGAAGCTTTCTTT. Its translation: CASSPAGVNTEAFF. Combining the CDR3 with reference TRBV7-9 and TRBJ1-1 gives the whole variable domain DTGVSQNPRHKITKRGQNVTFRCDPISEHNRLYWYRQTLGQGPEFLTYFQNEAQLEKSRLLSDRFSAERPKGSFSTLEIQRTEQGDSAMYLCASSPAGVNTEAFFGQGTRLTVV.